This paragraph reports one T cell receptor beta chain. Eight cDNA synthesis reactions were run for every sample. UMIs with a 6-nucleotide sample barcode were added by template switching. From its re-call of the 5' RACE reads, TCRdb lists each CDR3 protein once, without DNA. The sample's table shows 440,000 or so distinct CDR3 sequences. Per the germline V gene, CDR1 is WNHNN and CDR2 is SYGVQD (reference sequence). This CDR3 region has 15 residues. The sample is drawn from a study of monozygotic twins with inflammatory bowel disease. This sequence was found in a human donor with ulcerative colitis or Crohn's disease, or a healthy co-twin of an affected twin (not recorded which). The V call is TRBV10-1, the J call TRBJ2-3; TCRdb proposes TRBD1, but this gene call is untestable without DNA. Sequencing input: blood. CDR3 residues: CASSGPGPRGDTQYF.